Below are 21 T cell receptor beta chains sequenced from a single sample in a study of glioma-infiltrating T cells after dendritic cell vaccination. The table came from immunoSEQ multiplex PCR; TCRdb's copy has only in-frame clones and leaves some out. The sample has roughly 87,000 clones, 83% seen once; the top ten hold around 7%. The time point was: after dendritic cell vaccination, including at tumor progression/relapse. The sequences come from blood, collected after dendritic cell vaccination. These TCRs come from a human donor with glioblastoma.

This chain connects TRBV2 to TRBJ2-5, with 9 bases identical to TRBD1. This CDR3 spans 15 amino acids. Trimming at V came to 6 bases and at J to 5 bases, leaving 10 bases not matched to a gene. Germline lookup yields CDR1 SNHLY and CDR2 FYNNEI. The CDR3 here is CASSDSTGGWETQYF. The DNA of the CDR3 is TGTGCCAGCAGCGATTCGACAGGGGGATGGGAGACCCAGTACTTC.

This sequence joins TRBV7-9 and TRBJ2-7, with D maybe TRBD2 (6 bases). V dropped 5 bases and J dropped 5 bases, with 22 bases sitting between them. CDR1 and CDR2 from the germline V gene are SEHNR and FQNEAQ (reference sequence). The CDR3 length is 16 residues. The CDR3 bases are TGTGCCAGCAGCATAACGCGGGACGCACTTTTGAACGAGCAGTACTTC. Translation gives CASSITRDALLNEQYF.

This chain links TRBV10-2 with TRBJ2-4; D not resolved. CDR1 is WSHSY, CDR2 SAAADI, per germline. V was pared by 3 bases and J by 0 bases, with 9 bases between. The CDR3 totals 15 residues. In nucleotides, the CDR3 is TGCGCCAGCAGTGATTCCTTCCTAGCCAAAAACATTCAGTACTTC. It encodes CASSDSFLAKNIQYF.

J is TRBJ1-2 and V is TRBV5-1, with TRBD1 identical over 10 bases. The CDR3 is 15 residues long. Trimming removed 4 bases from V and 4 bases from J; junction bases left unmatched: 7. CDR1 and CDR2 (germline): SGHRS, YFSETQ. CDR3 protein: CASSPRTGGPYGYTF. For the CDR3, the DNA is TGCGCCAGCAGCCCCCGGACAGGGGGACCCTATGGCTACACCTTC.

The chain is built from TRBV7-6 and TRBJ2-7; 8 bases map to TRBD1. Trimming took 3 bases from V and 5 from J; bases not matched to a gene: 6. The CDR3 is made up of 14 amino acids. Germline loops: CDR1 SGHVS, CDR2 FNYEAQ. Here the CDR3 reads CASSLDDRGHEQYF. DNA of the CDR3: TGTGCCAGCAGCTTGGACGACAGGGGCCACGAGCAGTACTTC.

This clone has only one observation. This chain connects TRBV14 to TRBJ1-3; D perhaps matches TRBD1 (6 bases). Trimming left V 5 bases short and J 2 bases short, with 10 bases between. The germline V gene has CDR1 SGHDN and CDR2 FVKESK. The CDR3 runs 14 residues. The CDR3 nucleotides are TGTGCCAGCAGCTTCAGGGGCGCTGGAAACACCATATATTTT. This translates into CASSFRGAGNTIYF.

This clone has more than one count but fewer than ten. The V gene is TRBV5-8, the J gene TRBJ1-5; possible D gene TRBD1, 5 bases. Germline CDR1 reads SGHTS; CDR2 reads YDEGEE. With 8 bases removed from V and 4 bases from J, the gap between germline ends came to 16 bases. The CDR3 extends over 14 amino acids. The CDR3 region has the DNA TGTGCCAGTAATGCGCCGGGGGGAAATCAGCCCCAGCATTTT. Amino acids: CASNAPGGNQPQHF. The full variable domain, completed using reference TRBV5-8 and TRBJ1-5, is EAGVTQSPTHLIKTRGQQATLRCSPISGHTSVYWYQQALGLGLQFLLWYDEGEERNRGNFPPRFSGRQFPNYSSELNVNALELEDSALYLCASNAPGGNQPQHFGDGTRLSIL.

The chain employs TRBV6-5 and TRBJ2-1; D is perhaps TRBD1 (6 bases). The CDR3 sequence is 15 residues long. Germline-derived CDR1 and CDR2 are MNHEY and SVGAGI. Trimming removed 6 bases at V and 1 base at J, with 13 bases between. DNA for the CDR3: TGTGCCAGCAGAGTGGGACAACTTTCCTACAATGAGCAGTTCTTC. Translated: CASRVGQLSYNEQFF.

This clone was observed a few times. The chain is built from TRBV30 and TRBJ2-3, with 10 bases fitting TRBD2. Trimming took 6 bases from V and 2 from J; bases not matched to a gene: 5. This CDR3 is 14 amino acids long. Germline CDR1 GTSNPN, CDR2 SVGIG (reference sequence). The CDR3 DNA reads as TGTGCCTGCCAACTAGCGGGGACCACAGATACGCAGTATTTT. This translates into CACQLAGTTDTQYF.

CDR3 protein: CASSEGTGGIETQYF. The CDR3 nucleotides are TGTGCCAGCAGTGAAGGGACAGGGGGCATTGAGACCCAGTACTTC. V gene TRBV2 combines with J gene TRBJ2-5, with TRBD1 matching 11 bases. Germline CDR1 is SNHLY and CDR2 is FYNNEI. V was pared by 1 base and J by 5 bases, with 3 bases of the junction left unmatched. The CDR3 spans 15 residues.

There are a few counts of this clone. The chain combines TRBV10-3 with TRBJ1-3; perhaps TRBD1 as D (6 bases). The V gene lost 6 bases and the J gene lost 2 bases, with 11 bases spanning the gap. Germline lookup yields CDR1 ENHRY and CDR2 SYGVKD. This CDR3 has 14 amino acids. This CDR3 is CAIRTGTTGNTIYF. CDR3 DNA: TGTGCCATCAGAACCGGGACAACTGGAAACACCATATATTTT.

The chain is built from TRBV2 and TRBJ2-1; 10 bases match TRBD1. CDR1 is SNHLY, CDR2 FYNNEI, per germline. J was trimmed by 8 bases and V by 2 bases; bases with no gene match: 3. CDR3 length: 14 residues. DNA for the CDR3: TGTGCCAGCAGTGAACAGGGACAGGGGCATGAGCAGTTCTTC. Its protein is CASSEQGQGHEQFF.

This chain links TRBV11-2 with TRBJ1-2; no reliable D call. This CDR3 spans 14 amino acids. Trimming shortened V by 7 bases and J by 13 bases, and 25 bases separated the two germline ends. The V gene's germline CDR1 is SGHAT and CDR2 FQNNGV. The CDR3 DNA reads TGTGCCAGCACCAGCATTACCGGGAGAAGTGACCCCACCTTC. Translated: CASTSITGRSDPTF.

This chain connects TRBV11-2 to TRBJ2-7; TRBD1 aligns across 7 bases. Germline CDR1 and CDR2: SGHAT and FQNNGV. The CDR3 is made up of 15 amino acids. V dropped 1 base and J dropped 2; count of bases not matched to a gene: 5. This CDR3 is CASSLVLGTAYEQYF. CDR3 DNA sequence: TGTGCCAGCAGCTTAGTTCTCGGGACAGCCTACGAGCAGTACTTC.

This clone was picked up one time. The chain employs TRBV5-1 and TRBJ1-1; 8 bases map to TRBD1. The V and J ends lost 0 bases and 5 bases, in that order; junction bases with no gene match: 6. The CDR3 totals 15 residues. Germline loops: CDR1 SGHRS, CDR2 YFSETQ. CDR3 loop: CASSLEGQGLTEAFF. Here the CDR3 DNA reads TGCGCCAGCAGCTTGGAAGGACAGGGTTTAACTGAAGCTTTCTTT.

J is TRBJ1-2 and V is TRBV6-1; 7 nucleotides match TRBD1. V shed 6 bases and J 7 bases; nucleotides not matched to a gene: 14. Germline CDR1 is MNHNS and CDR2 is SASEGT. The CDR3 runs to 15 residues. The CDR3 sequence: CASSIWTGGKAGYTF. DNA for the CDR3: TGTGCCAGCAGCATCTGGACAGGCGGAAAAGCTGGCTACACCTTC.

The rearrangement joins TRBV9 to TRBJ1-6; 7 bases agree with TRBD1. Germline-derived CDR1 and CDR2 are SGDLS and YYNGEE. Trimming at V came to 0 bases and at J to 7 bases, leaving 7 bases not matched to a gene. This CDR3 contains 16 residues. CDR3 residues: CASSVAPGQKNSPLHF. The CDR3 nucleotides are TGTGCCAGCAGCGTAGCTCCGGGACAGAAGAATTCACCCCTCCACTTT.

The genes are TRBV19 and TRBJ1-4; D remains ambiguous. V was trimmed by 5 bases and J by 7 bases, leaving 11 bases between them. Germline CDR1 LNHDA, CDR2 SQIVND (reference sequence). The CDR3 consists of 13 residues. DNA for the CDR3: TGTGCCAGTAGTGTGAACACCCTTGAAAAACTGTTTTTT. Its protein product is CASSVNTLEKLFF. Using reference TRBV19 and TRBJ1-4 for the parts outside the CDR3, the full variable domain is DGGITQSPKYLFRKEGQNVTLSCEQNLNHDAMYWYRQDPGQGLRLIYYSQIVNDFQKGDIAEGYSVSREKKESFPLTVTSAQKNPTAFYLCASSVNTLEKLFFGSGTQLSVL.

V and J are TRBV2 and TRBJ1-3; 8 bases align to TRBD1. CDR1 is SNHLY, CDR2 FYNNEI, per germline. The trim removed 1 base at V and 1 base at J, leaving 3 bases unmatched. CDR3 length: 16 residues. The CDR3 spells CASSEGRQGSGNTIYF. The CDR3 nucleotides read TGTGCCAGCAGTGAAGGACGACAGGGGTCTGGAAACACCATATATTTT.

The chain recombines TRBV9 with TRBJ2-1; D may be TRBD2 (6 bases). The V end was cut by 3 bases, the J end by 2 bases, with 12 bases between. Germline V gives CDR1 SGDLS, CDR2 YYNGEE. The CDR3 extends over 15 amino acids. The CDR3 nucleotides are TGTGCCAGCAGCGGCCTTCCGGGAGCCTACAATGAGCAGTTCTTC. Protein sequence: CASSGLPGAYNEQFF. The full variable domain, rest sourced from reference TRBV9 and TRBJ2-1, is DSGVTQTPKHLITATGQRVTLRCSPRSGDLSVYWYQQSLDQGLQFLIQYYNGEERAKGNILERFSAQQFPDLHSELNLSSLELGDSALYFCASSGLPGAYNEQFFGPGTRLTVL.

The rearrangement joins TRBV7-9 to TRBJ1-3, with D unclear. Germline-derived CDR1 and CDR2 are SEHNR and FQNEAQ (reference sequence). The CDR3 loop spans 14 amino acids. Trimming cost V 1 base and J 4 bases, with 8 bases left between them. CDR3 bases: TGTGCCAGCAGCTTAGAACAGATCGGAAACACCATATATTTT. Its protein product is CASSLEQIGNTIYF.